These T cell receptor beta chains were read from a single sample in a study of radiation and T cells in renal cell carcinoma. Here immunoSEQ multiplex PCR was the method, and the copy in TCRdb shows in-frame clones only, minus some. Among 65,000 to 80,000 clones listed, about 86% were seen once. The specimen comprised blood, sampled from a patient whose treatment included radiotherapy and nephrectomy. The receptor source for this set is a woman aged 45 to 65 with renal cell carcinoma. Each CDR3 is given with its conserved first and last residue. A D gene is named only where the DNA matches it firmly. Clone size is shown for a subset of rows, as once, few, many or a class of expanded clone.

cdr3_nt: TGTGCCAGCAGCTTAACGTCGGCCCGCAACAATGAGCAGTTCTTC; cdr3_aa: CASSLTSARNNEQFF; j_call: TRBJ2-1; clone_size: .; d_call: .; v_call: TRBV7-3
cdr3_nt: TGTGCCACCAGCAGAGATCACGAAACCTACGAGCAGTACTTC; cdr3_aa: CATSRDHETYEQYF; j_call: TRBJ2-7; clone_size: .; d_call: .; v_call: TRBV15
cdr3_nt: TGTGCCAGCAGCACGGACAGGGGGAGTAACTATGGCTACACCTTC; cdr3_aa: CASSTDRGSNYGYTF; j_call: TRBJ1-2; clone_size: .; d_call: TRBD1; v_call: TRBV5-4
cdr3_nt: TGTGCCAGCAGCCCCGGGACAGCGAACACCGGGGAGCTGTTTTTT; cdr3_aa: CASSPGTANTGELFF; j_call: TRBJ2-2; clone_size: once; d_call: TRBD1; v_call: TRBV11-3
cdr3_nt: TGTGCCAGCAGTTCGGGACGGGGCTACACCTTC; cdr3_aa: CASSSGRGYTF; j_call: TRBJ1-2; clone_size: .; d_call: .; v_call: TRBV28
cdr3_nt: TGTGCCGGAAGGACAGGGGTGACCCAGTACTTC; cdr3_aa: CAGRTGVTQYF; j_call: TRBJ2-5; clone_size: .; d_call: TRBD1; v_call: TRBV30
cdr3_nt: TGTGCCAGCAGCTTGCCAGGCCTCTATGGCTACACCTTC; cdr3_aa: CASSLPGLYGYTF; j_call: TRBJ1-2; clone_size: .; d_call: .; v_call: TRBV7-9
cdr3_nt: TGTGCCAGCAGCCCAGGGTCAGGGGCCTCTGGAAACACCATATATTTT; cdr3_aa: CASSPGSGASGNTIYF; j_call: TRBJ1-3; clone_size: .; d_call: .; v_call: TRBV5-5
cdr3_nt: TGTGCCAGCGCGGACGGGCACTCTGGGGCCAACGTCCTGACTTTC; cdr3_aa: CASADGHSGANVLTF; j_call: TRBJ2-6; clone_size: .; d_call: .; v_call: TRBV2
cdr3_nt: TGTGCCAGCAGCATCCCAGGGAACACTGAAGCTTTCTTT; cdr3_aa: CASSIPGNTEAFF; j_call: TRBJ1-1; clone_size: few; d_call: .; v_call: TRBV6-5
cdr3_nt: TGTGCCAGCAGCCCTCGACTAGCGGGGGCGTACCAAGAGACCCAGTACTTC; cdr3_aa: CASSPRLAGAYQETQYF; j_call: TRBJ2-5; clone_size: .; d_call: TRBD2; v_call: TRBV4-2
cdr3_nt: TGTGCCTTTCTGGGGGATGAAAAACTGTTTTTT; cdr3_aa: CAFLGDEKLFF; j_call: TRBJ1-4; clone_size: .; d_call: .; v_call: TRBV30
cdr3_nt: TGTGCCAGCTCTGGGACCCCCAGGCAGACCCAGTACTTC; cdr3_aa: CASSGTPRQTQYF; j_call: TRBJ2-5; clone_size: .; d_call: .; v_call: TRBV18
cdr3_nt: TGTGCCAGCACGGCACTAGCGGGAGGGCGCCAAGAGACCCAGTACTTC; cdr3_aa: CASTALAGGRQETQYF; j_call: TRBJ2-5; clone_size: .; d_call: TRBD2; v_call: TRBV27
cdr3_nt: TGTGCCAGCAGCCCCCTGTGGGTTAACTATGGCTACACCTTC; cdr3_aa: CASSPLWVNYGYTF; j_call: TRBJ1-2; clone_size: .; d_call: .; v_call: TRBV5-5
cdr3_nt: TGCAGCGTTGAAGATCATCTGAGCGGGGGATCAACAGATACGCAGTATTTT; cdr3_aa: CSVEDHLSGGSTDTQYF; j_call: TRBJ2-3; clone_size: .; d_call: TRBD2; v_call: TRBV29-1
cdr3_nt: TGTGCCAGCAGCTTAAGAGGGGACAGTCAAGAGACCCAGTACTTC; cdr3_aa: CASSLRGDSQETQYF; j_call: TRBJ2-5; clone_size: .; d_call: TRBD1; v_call: TRBV11-3
cdr3_nt: TGCGCCAGCAGCTACCGGGACAGGGACAAGATTGGGGCCAACGTCCTGACTTTC; cdr3_aa: CASSYRDRDKIGANVLTF; j_call: TRBJ2-6; clone_size: .; d_call: TRBD1; v_call: TRBV5-1
cdr3_nt: TGTGCCAGCAGCACACCGGGACAGTCCTACGAGCAGTACTTC; cdr3_aa: CASSTPGQSYEQYF; j_call: TRBJ2-7; clone_size: .; d_call: TRBD1; v_call: TRBV9
cdr3_nt: TGTGCCAGCAGCGTAGATCAGGGTCAGATGGACAATGAGCAGTTCTTC; cdr3_aa: CASSVDQGQMDNEQFF; j_call: TRBJ2-1; clone_size: once; d_call: .; v_call: TRBV9
cdr3_nt: TGTGCCAGCAGTTTTAATCGACTATCCTACGAGCAGTACTTC; cdr3_aa: CASSFNRLSYEQYF; j_call: TRBJ2-7; clone_size: once; d_call: .; v_call: TRBV28
cdr3_nt: TGTGCCTGGAGTGTCTCCCCGGTAGGGGTGAGGGGCTACACCTTC; cdr3_aa: CAWSVSPVGVRGYTF; j_call: TRBJ1-2; clone_size: .; d_call: .; v_call: TRBV30
cdr3_nt: TGTGCCAGTAGTATAGATCAGGAGGACCCCCAGCATTTT; cdr3_aa: CASSIDQEDPQHF; j_call: TRBJ1-5; clone_size: .; d_call: .; v_call: TRBV19
cdr3_nt: TGTGCCAGCAGCCAAAGATGGGACAACTATTATTTAGCAACAGGGTATTTT; cdr3_aa: CASSQRWDNYYLATGYF; j_call: TRBJ2-3; clone_size: once; d_call: .; v_call: TRBV5-6
cdr3_nt: TGTGCCAGCAGCGTAGCTACTGGACCGGAGGAAGAAAAACTGTTTTTT; cdr3_aa: CASSVATGPEEEKLFF; j_call: TRBJ1-4; clone_size: .; d_call: .; v_call: TRBV9
cdr3_nt: TGTGCCAGCAGCTCCCGGACAGTCTCCTACGAGCAGTACTTC; cdr3_aa: CASSSRTVSYEQYF; j_call: TRBJ2-7; clone_size: .; d_call: .; v_call: TRBV7-2
cdr3_nt: TGTGCCAGCTCACCTGTACCGGGACAGGAGACGAACACTGAAGCTTTCTTT; cdr3_aa: CASSPVPGQETNTEAFF; j_call: TRBJ1-1; clone_size: few; d_call: TRBD1; v_call: TRBV18
cdr3_nt: TGTGCCAGCAGTGAAGCTCCCACTGGCAATCAGCCCCAGCATTTT; cdr3_aa: CASSEAPTGNQPQHF; j_call: TRBJ1-5; clone_size: once; d_call: .; v_call: TRBV6-1
cdr3_nt: TGTGCCAGTAGTTTCAAAAGACCATCACTAGCGGGGGCTGGAGAGACCCAGTACTTC; cdr3_aa: CASSFKRPSLAGAGETQYF; j_call: TRBJ2-5; clone_size: .; d_call: TRBD2; v_call: TRBV19
cdr3_nt: TGTGCCAGCAGGCCTACCACAGGGCCAACTAATGAAAAACTGTTTTTT; cdr3_aa: CASRPTTGPTNEKLFF; j_call: TRBJ1-4; clone_size: .; d_call: .; v_call: TRBV2